This entry concerns a single T cell receptor beta chain. Sequenced by immunoSEQ multiplex PCR; TCRdb stores in-frame clones only, minus some. This repertoire shows more than 85,000 clones, less than 90% found once; its top ten account for roughly 7.6%. This entry comes from a study of identifying expanded T cells in peripheral blood. The CDR3 sequence is 13 residues long. V was cut by 0 bases and J by 2 bases, with 5 bases left in between. Germline CDR1 reads SGHDN; CDR2 reads FVKESK. This TCR came from a person between 18 and 70 years old in good health. The sequenced sample was blood. The chain employs TRBV14 and TRBJ2-7; D unclear. Written as DNA, the CDR3 is TGTGCCAGCAGCCAAGATTTCACCTACGAGCAGTACTTC. It encodes CASSQDFTYEQYF.